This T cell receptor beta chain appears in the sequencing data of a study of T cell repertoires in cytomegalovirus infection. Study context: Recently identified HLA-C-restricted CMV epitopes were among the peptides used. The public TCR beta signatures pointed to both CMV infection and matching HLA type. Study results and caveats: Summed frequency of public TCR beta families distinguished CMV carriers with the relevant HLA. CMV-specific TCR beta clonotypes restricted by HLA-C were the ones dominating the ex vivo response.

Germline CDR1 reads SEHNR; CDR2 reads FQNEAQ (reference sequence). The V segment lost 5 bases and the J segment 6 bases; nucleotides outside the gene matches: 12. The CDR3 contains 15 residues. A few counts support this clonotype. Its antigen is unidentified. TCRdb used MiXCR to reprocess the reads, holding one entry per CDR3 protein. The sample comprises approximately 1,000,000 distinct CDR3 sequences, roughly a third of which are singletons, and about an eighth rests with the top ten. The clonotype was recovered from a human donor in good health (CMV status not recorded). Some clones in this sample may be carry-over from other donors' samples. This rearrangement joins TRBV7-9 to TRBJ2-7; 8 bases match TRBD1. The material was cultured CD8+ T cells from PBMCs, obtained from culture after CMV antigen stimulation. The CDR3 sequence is CASSRSTGALREQYV. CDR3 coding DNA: TGTGCCAGCAGCCGATCGACAGGGGCCCTCCGCGAGCAGTACGTC.